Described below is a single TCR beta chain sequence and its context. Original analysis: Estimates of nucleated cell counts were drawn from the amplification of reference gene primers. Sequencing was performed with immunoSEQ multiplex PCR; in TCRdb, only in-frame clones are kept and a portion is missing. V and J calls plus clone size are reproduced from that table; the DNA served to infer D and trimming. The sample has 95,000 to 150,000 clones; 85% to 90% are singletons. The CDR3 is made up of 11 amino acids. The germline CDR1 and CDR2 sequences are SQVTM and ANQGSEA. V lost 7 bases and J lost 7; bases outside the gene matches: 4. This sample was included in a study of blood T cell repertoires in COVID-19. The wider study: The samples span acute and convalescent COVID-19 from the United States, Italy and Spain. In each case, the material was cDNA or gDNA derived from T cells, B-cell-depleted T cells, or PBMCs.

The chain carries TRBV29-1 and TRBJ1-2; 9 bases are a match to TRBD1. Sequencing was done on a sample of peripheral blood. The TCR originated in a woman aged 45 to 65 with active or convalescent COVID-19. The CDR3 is CSAGTGFGYTF. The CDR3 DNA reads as TGCAGCGCCGGGACAGGGTTTGGCTACACCTTC.